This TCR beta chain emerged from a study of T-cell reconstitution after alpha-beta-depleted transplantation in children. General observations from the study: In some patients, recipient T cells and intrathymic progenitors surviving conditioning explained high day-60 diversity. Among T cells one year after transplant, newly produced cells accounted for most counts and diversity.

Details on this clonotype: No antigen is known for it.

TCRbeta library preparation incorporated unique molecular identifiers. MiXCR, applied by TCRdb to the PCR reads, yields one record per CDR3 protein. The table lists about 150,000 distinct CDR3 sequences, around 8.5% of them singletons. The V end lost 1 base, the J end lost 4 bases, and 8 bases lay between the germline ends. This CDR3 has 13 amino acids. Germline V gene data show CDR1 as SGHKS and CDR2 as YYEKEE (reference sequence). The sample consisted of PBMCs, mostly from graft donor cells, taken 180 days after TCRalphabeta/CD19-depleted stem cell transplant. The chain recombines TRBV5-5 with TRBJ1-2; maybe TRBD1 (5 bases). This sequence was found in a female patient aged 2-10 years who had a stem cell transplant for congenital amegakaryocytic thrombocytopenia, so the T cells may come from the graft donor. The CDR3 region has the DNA TGTGCCAGCAGCTTGCCGGGGCTCTATGGCTACACCTTC. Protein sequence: CASSLPGLYGYTF.